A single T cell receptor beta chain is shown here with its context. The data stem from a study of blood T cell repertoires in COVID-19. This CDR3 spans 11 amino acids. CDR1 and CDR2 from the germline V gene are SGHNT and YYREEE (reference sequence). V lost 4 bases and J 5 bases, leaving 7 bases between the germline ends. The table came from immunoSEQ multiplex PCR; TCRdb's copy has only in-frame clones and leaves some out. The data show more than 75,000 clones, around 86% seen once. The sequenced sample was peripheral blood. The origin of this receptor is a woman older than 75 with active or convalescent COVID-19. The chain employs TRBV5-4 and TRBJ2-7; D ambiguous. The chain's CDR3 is CASSLQNEQYF. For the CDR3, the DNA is TGTGCCAGCAGCCTGCAGAACGAGCAGTACTTC.